A selection of T cell receptor beta chains follows, all from one sample in a study of blood T cell repertoires in COVID-19. Here immunoSEQ multiplex PCR was the method, and the copy in TCRdb shows in-frame clones only, minus some. Here the sample spans some 97,000 clones, about 91% being singletons. Material for sequencing was peripheral blood. These receptor sequences come from a human donor in a cohort sampled during active COVID-19. Each CDR3 is given with its conserved first and last residue. The D gene is left open where the match is weak. Clone size is stated in some rows and not others, as once, few, many or a class when expanded.

d_call j_call clone_size v_call cdr3_nt cdr3_aa
- TRBJ1-5 - TRBV19 TGTGCCAGTATTGGGAAGGGGCGCGGGGTTCAGCCCCAGCATTTT CASIGKGRGVQPQHF
TRBD1 TRBJ1-1 - TRBV5-1 TGCGCCAGCAGTGGGGAAAAGATAGGGACAGGTGAAGCTTTCTTT CASSGEKIGTGEAFF
TRBD1 TRBJ1-3 - TRBV6-5 TGTGCCAGCGGAGCCCGACAGGGATCAGGAAACACCATATATTTT CASGARQGSGNTIYF
TRBD2 TRBJ2-5 - TRBV9 TGTGCCAGCAGCGTAGGGGGGACTACCCAAGAGACCCAGTACTTC CASSVGGTTQETQYF
- TRBJ1-5 - TRBV19 TGTGCCAGTAGTTCTCGACAGAATCAGCCCCAGCATTTT CASSSRQNQPQHF
- TRBJ1-6 - TRBV19 TGTGCCAGTAGTATGTTGGGGGCCCCGGATAATTCACCCCTCCACTTT CASSMLGAPDNSPLHF
- TRBJ2-6 once TRBV5-4 TGTGCCAGCAGCTTGGTCGGTGGGGCCAACGTCCTGACTTTC CASSLVGGANVLTF
TRBD1 TRBJ2-1 - TRBV11-2 TGTGCCAGCAGCTCCTCCGGGACAGGGAACTACAATGAGCAGTTCTTC CASSSSGTGNYNEQFF
- TRBJ1-3 once TRBV5-6 TGTGCCAGCAGCTTGGTGGGCAACTCTGGAAACACCATATATTTT CASSLVGNSGNTIYF
TRBD1 TRBJ1-5 - TRBV5-6 TGTGCCAGCAGCAAGACAGGGGCGGGTCAGCCCCAGCATTTT CASSKTGAGQPQHF
TRBD2 TRBJ2-5 - TRBV6-5 TGTGCCAGCAGGGCTACTAGCGGGAGTCTGCAGACCCAGTACTTC CASRATSGSLQTQYF
- TRBJ1-2 - TRBV3-1/TRBV3-2 TGTGCCAGCAGCCATGAGATCTCCGGGGAAGGCTACACCTTC CASSHEISGEGYTF
- TRBJ1-2 - TRBV3-1/TRBV3-2 TGTGCCAGCAGCCTGACAAGAGACGGGGGGAAGAGCTACACCTTC CASSLTRDGGKSYTF
- TRBJ2-1 - TRBV30 TGTGCCTGGAGCTTGAGCGGGCGGTACAATGAGCAGTTCTTC CAWSLSGRYNEQFF
- TRBJ1-4 - TRBV5-1 TGCGCCAGCAGCTTACAGGGTCTTGGTGGTGAAAAACTGTTTTTT CASSLQGLGGEKLFF
TRBD1 TRBJ1-3 - TRBV20-1 TGCAGTGCTAGTCCACCGGGACAGGGCTTGGGCATATATTTT CSASPPGQGLGIYF
TRBD1 TRBJ2-7 - TRBV5-1 TGCGCCAGCAGCTTGGACAGGGGTGGCGAGCAGTACTTC CASSLDRGGEQYF
- TRBJ2-7 - TRBV6-5 TGTGCCAGCAGTAAGGCGGGTGACTCCTACGAGCAGTACTTC CASSKAGDSYEQYF
- TRBJ2-2 - TRBV10-2 TGCGCCAGCAGTGCACTAGCAGACACCGGGGAGCTGTTTTTT CASSALADTGELFF
- TRBJ1-2 - TRBV28 TGTGCCAGCAGTCCTCCGGGACTTAGCGATTATGGCTACACCTTC CASSPPGLSDYGYTF
TRBD1 TRBJ1-4 - TRBV5-4 TGTGCCAGCAGCTTGTCCGGGACAGATCTTGAAAAACTGTTTTTT CASSLSGTDLEKLFF
- TRBJ2-1 - TRBV29-1 TGCAGCGTTGGGGGGCAGGACAGCTCCTACAATGAGCAGTTCTTC CSVGGQDSSYNEQFF
- TRBJ1-1 - TRBV7-2 TGTGCCAGCAGCTTAGAGTCGCGGCGTAACACTGAAGCTTTCTTT CASSLESRRNTEAFF
TRBD2 TRBJ2-1 - TRBV7-2 TGTGCCAGCAGGCGACTAGCTGAGCAGTTCTTC CASRRLAEQFF
TRBD2 TRBJ2-3 - TRBV9 TGTGCCAGCAGCGTAGATAGGCTAGCGGGAGGCCTGACAGATACGCAGTATTTT CASSVDRLAGGLTDTQYF
- TRBJ1-6 once TRBV7-6 TGTGCCAGCAGCTGGACAGTTCCGGGAAGTAATTCACCCCTCCACTTT CASSWTVPGSNSPLHF
- TRBJ1-1 - TRBV2 TGTGCCAGCAGTGGGCGGGGGAACACTGAAGCTTTCTTT CASSGRGNTEAFF
TRBD2 TRBJ2-2 - TRBV10-3 TGTGCCATCAGTGTGATTCCGGGACTAGCGGGAGAGAACGGGGAGCTGTTTTTT CAISVIPGLAGENGELFF
- TRBJ2-7 - TRBV28 TGTGCCAGCACCTTGAGTCCCATCCGCGCCTACGAGCAGTACTTC CASTLSPIRAYEQYF
- TRBJ2-7 - TRBV20-1 TGCAGTGCCCTCACAGGAATCGAGCAGTACTTC CSALTGIEQYF
TRBD1 TRBJ1-2 - TRBV4-1 TGCGCCAGCAGCCGCTTAATAGTCCCGGGACAGGAGGGGGGCTACACCTTC CASSRLIVPGQEGGYTF
- TRBJ2-3 - TRBV7-9 TGTGCCAGCAGCTTAGGGGCTACCCAAAGAAGGGGGGATACGCAGTATTTT CASSLGATQRRGDTQYF
- TRBJ1-6 - TRBV5-1 TGCGCCAGCAGCTGGACAGTCGATAATTCACCCCTCCACTTT CASSWTVDNSPLHF
TRBD2 TRBJ2-2 - TRBV6-1 TGTGCCAGCAGTGAATCTCTAGCGGCGAACACCGGGGAGCTGTTTTTT CASSESLAANTGELFF
TRBD1 TRBJ1-4 - TRBV5-1 TGCGCCAGCAGCTGGACAGGGGGCGCTCGGGAAAAACTGTTTTTT CASSWTGGAREKLFF
TRBD2 TRBJ2-1 - TRBV5-1 TGCGCCAGCAGCGATCTAACTAGCGGCTTGGGGGGCAATGAGCAGTTCTTC CASSDLTSGLGGNEQFF